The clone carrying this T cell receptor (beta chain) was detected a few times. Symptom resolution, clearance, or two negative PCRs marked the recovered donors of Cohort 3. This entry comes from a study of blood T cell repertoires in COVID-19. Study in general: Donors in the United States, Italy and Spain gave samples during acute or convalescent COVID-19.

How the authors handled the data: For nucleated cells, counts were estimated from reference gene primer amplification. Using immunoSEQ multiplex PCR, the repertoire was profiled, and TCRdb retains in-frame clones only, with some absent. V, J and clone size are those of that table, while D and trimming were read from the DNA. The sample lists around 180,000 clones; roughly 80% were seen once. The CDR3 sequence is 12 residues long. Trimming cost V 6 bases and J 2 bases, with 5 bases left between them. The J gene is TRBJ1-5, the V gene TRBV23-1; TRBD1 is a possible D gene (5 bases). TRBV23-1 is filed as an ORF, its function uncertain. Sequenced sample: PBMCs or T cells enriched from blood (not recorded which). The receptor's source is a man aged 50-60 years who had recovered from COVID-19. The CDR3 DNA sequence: TGCGCCAGCAGACAGGGCAATCAGCCCCAGCATTTT. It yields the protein CASRQGNQPQHF.